This T cell receptor (beta chain) was identified during a study of blood T cells in healthy people across ages. A sample-barcoded 5' primer and a J-beta primer mix were used in a second PCR of roughly 6 to 11 cycles. Every single cDNA molecule received a tag from a template-switch adaptor with 12 random nucleotides. TCRdb passed the 5' RACE reads through MiXCR, listing each CDR3 protein once. The sample records some 940,000 distinct CDR3 sequences, roughly 29% being singletons. No fewer than 6 million PBMCs went into each sample. The CDR3 has 15 amino acids. Deletions cut 5 bases from V and 3 bases from J, with 17 bases between. CDR1 and CDR2 (germline): SGHDN, FVKESK. Overall study results and limits: Both higher diversity and more naive CD4+ cells marked long-lived donors when set against aged donors.

This clonotype was recorded a few times. The target antigen is unknown. The same sample was also studied in work on T cells of mothers and their children.

V gene TRBV14 combines with J gene TRBJ2-7; no firm D call. The sequenced sample was blood. The clonotype comes from a woman between 35 and 50 years old in good health. The CDR3 bases are TGTGCCAGCAGCGGTGCACAGAGTACTCTCTACGAGCAGTACTTC. Translating gives CASSGAQSTLYEQYF.